The 29 T cell receptor beta chains presented below share a single source sample, sequenced in a study of CD8 T cells in ankylosing spondylitis. Each CDR3 protein is one row after TCRdb ran MiXCR on the 5' RACE reads. The table records 250,000 to 400,000 distinct CDR3 sequences, around a tenth of them present only once. Sequences were obtained from blood, either unsorted or a sorted T cell fraction (not recorded which). The receptors stem from a female donor with ankylosing spondylitis or in good health (not recorded which).

The genes are TRBV20-1 and TRBJ1-6, with a tentative D call TRBD1 (6 bases). The CDR3 covers 13 residues. Trimming pared 6 bases from V and 7 bases from J, leaving 13 bases between. Germline CDR1 reads DFQATT; CDR2 reads SNEGSKA (reference sequence). The CDR3: CSATGQMNSPLHF. The CDR3 DNA is TGCAGTGCCACCGGACAGATGAATTCACCCCTCCACTTT.

This clonotype was detected only a few times. The rearrangement uses TRBV11-3 and TRBJ2-5; no clear D. V dropped 6 bases and J dropped 1 base, with 9 bases sitting between them. The CDR3 has 13 amino acids. Germline assignment: CDR1 SGHNT and CDR2 YENEEA. The CDR3: CASSYGIQETQYF. Written as DNA, the CDR3 is TGTGCCAGCAGTTATGGGATCCAAGAGACCCAGTACTTC.

Ten or more counts support this clonotype. The genes are TRBV13 and TRBJ2-7; 10 nucleotides agree with TRBD1. The germline gives CDR1 PRHDT, CDR2 FYEKMQ (reference sequence). Trimming cost V 5 bases and J 0 bases; bases outside gene matches: 7. The CDR3 runs to 16 residues. CDR3 sequence reads: CASSPPGQGSSYEQYF. In DNA, the CDR3 is TGTGCCAGCAGCCCCCCGGGACAGGGGAGCTCCTACGAGCAGTACTTC.

This clonotype was observed many times. This chain uses TRBV5-1 with TRBJ1-1, with TRBD1 identical over 10 bases. V lost 4 bases and J lost 7; bases outside the gene matches: 7. CDR1 SGHRS and CDR2 YFSETQ come from the germline V gene. The length of the CDR3 is 14 residues. The CDR3 region has the DNA TGCGCCAGCAGCGGAGGACAGGGGGTGGATGAAGCTTTCTTT. This gives the protein CASSGGQGVDEAFF.

This clonotype was counted ten times or more. The rearrangement uses TRBV20-1 and TRBJ2-2, with 15 bases lining up with TRBD2. There are 15 residues in the CDR3. V was clipped by 7 bases and J by 7 bases; unmatched bases: 7. Germline V CDR1 and CDR2: DFQATT, SNEGSKA (reference sequence). CDR3 sequence: CSGTGLAGGDGELFF. The CDR3 region has the DNA TGCAGTGGCACAGGACTAGCGGGAGGGGACGGGGAGCTGTTTTTT.

This clonotype was counted many times. Here the CDR3 DNA reads TGTGCCACCAGCATAGGTGTTCGGGACACTGAAGAGACCCAGTACTTC. It yields the protein CATSIGVRDTEETQYF. This chain connects TRBV15 to TRBJ2-5; a weak D match, TRBD1 (6 bases). Germline loops: CDR1 LNHNV, CDR2 YYDKDF (reference sequence). V was shortened by 4 bases and J by 3 bases, with 18 bases between the two germline ends. The CDR3 is made up of 16 amino acids. The variable domain in full, completed from reference TRBV15 and TRBJ2-5, reads DAMVIQNPRYQVTQFGKPVTLSCSQTLNHNVMYWYQQKSSQAPKLLFHYYDKDFNNEADTPDNFQSRRPNTSFCFLDIRSPGLGDTAMYLCATSIGVRDTEETQYFGPGTRLLVL.

The chain employs TRBV4-3 and TRBJ2-3; D remains ambiguous. Trimming shortened V by 2 bases and J by 1 base, and 13 bases separated the two germline ends. Germline loops: CDR1 LGHNA, CDR2 YSLEER. There are 16 residues in the CDR3. CDR3 nucleotides: TGCGCCAGCAGCCAATATGTCAGCACGGGCACAGATACGCAGTATTTT. Translation: CASSQYVSTGTDTQYF.

This clonotype was observed at least ten times. The chain is built from TRBV5-1 and TRBJ2-2; D unresolved. Germline CDR1 reads SGHRS; CDR2 reads YFSETQ. V was shortened by 2 bases and J by 7 bases, with 9 bases between the two germline ends. The CDR3 is made up of 13 amino acids. This CDR3 is CASSFREVGELFF. The CDR3 nucleotides read TGCGCCAGCAGCTTTCGAGAGGTCGGGGAGCTGTTTTTT.

In this sample, this clonotype turned up many times. This chain uses TRBV27 with TRBJ2-7, with TRBD2 matching over 11 bases. Trimming removed 5 bases from V and 6 bases from J; junction bases left unmatched: 6. CDR3 length: 14 residues. The germline gives CDR1 MNHEY, CDR2 SMNVEV (reference sequence). The CDR3 loop is CASSVLAGAGEQYF. The DNA of the CDR3 is TGTGCCAGCAGTGTACTAGCGGGAGCGGGCGAGCAGTACTTC.

This clonotype was recorded many times. The V and J genes are TRBV12-3 or TRBV12-4 and TRBJ1-1, with D uncertain. CDR3 size: 13 residues. V was pared by 8 bases and J by 11 bases, with 21 bases between. Written as DNA, the CDR3 is TGTGCCAGCGGCTCCCTGGGCTATCCGATGGCTTTCTTT. Encoded protein: CASGSLGYPMAFF.

This clonotype was seen many times. The chain recombines TRBV12-3 or TRBV12-4 with TRBJ2-1; a possible D gene is TRBD2 (6 bases). The V end was cut by 6 bases, the J end by 5 bases, with 17 bases between. The CDR3 totals 15 residues. As DNA, the CDR3 is TGTGCCAGCAGGCTAACTAGCCTATCCCACAATGAGCAGTTCTTC. Its protein product is CASRLTSLSHNEQFF.

This clonotype was picked up many times. The chain couples TRBV4-2 to TRBJ1-2, with D uncertain. From germline, CDR1 is LGHNA and CDR2 YNFKEQ. The CDR3 contains 18 residues. With 3 bases removed from V and 0 bases from J, the gap between germline ends came to 20 bases. The CDR3 loop reads CASSHDPRGLAANYGYTF. CDR3 nucleotide sequence: TGTGCCAGCAGCCATGATCCCCGCGGGCTGGCAGCTAACTATGGCTACACCTTC.

For this clonotype: A much bigger clone sits one base away, suggesting this may be a read error. The rearrangement uses TRBV20-1 and TRBJ2-1; weak D call: TRBD2 (6 bases). The CDR3 is 15 amino acids. V dropped 3 bases and J dropped 8 bases, with 20 bases sitting between them. Germline loops: CDR1 DFQATT, CDR2 SNEGSKA (reference sequence). The chain's CDR3 is CSARDGPGLYDEQFF. The CDR3, as DNA: TGCAGTGCTAGGGATGGTCCGGGACTTTACGATGAGCAGTTCTTC.

This clonotype was detected many times. CDR3 sequence (DNA): TGTGCCAGCAGTTACGAGGCTGGGTCGTTAGATACGCAGTATTTT. Translation: CASSYEAGSLDTQYF. V and J are TRBV6-2 or TRBV6-3 and TRBJ2-3, with D unclear. The CDR3 contains 15 residues. Between the trimmed V and J ends, which lost 2 bases and 5 bases, there was a span of 14 bases. Germline V gene data show CDR1 as MNHEY and CDR2 as SVGEGT.

The chain has TRBV20-1 and TRBJ2-1; TRBD2 matches at 10 bases. CDR1 and CDR2 (germline): DFQATT, SNEGSKA (reference sequence). V lost 2 bases and J lost 4; bases outside the gene matches: 8. This CDR3 spans 16 amino acids. CDR3 residues: CSARLASGGSYNEQFF. The CDR3 region has the DNA TGCAGTGCTAGATTGGCTAGCGGGGGATCATACAATGAGCAGTTCTTC.

This clonotype was observed a handful of times. The chain is built from TRBV5-5 and TRBJ1-4; 7 bases are a match to TRBD1. This CDR3 is built from 15 residues. Per germline, CDR1 SGHKS and CDR2 YYEKEE (reference sequence). The V and J ends lost 7 bases and 4 bases, in that order; junction bases with no gene match: 10. CDR3 DNA sequence: TGTGCCAGCGAGCTAGGGGACAGCTATAATGAAAAACTGTTTTTT. Translated, it gives CASELGDSYNEKLFF.

This clonotype was recorded at least ten times. CDR3 sequence (DNA): TGCGCCAGCAGCTCGGACAGGTATAATTCACCCCTCCACTTT. Translated, it gives CASSSDRYNSPLHF. The chain couples TRBV5-1 to TRBJ1-6, with 7 nucleotides matching TRBD1. The V gene's germline CDR1 is SGHRS and CDR2 YFSETQ. The trim removed 3 bases at V and 4 bases at J, leaving 1 base unmatched. This CDR3 is 14 amino acids long.

This clonotype was seen more than once but under ten times. The chain recombines TRBV7-9 with TRBJ1-1; maybe TRBD1 (5 bases). Germline V gene sequence: CDR1 SEHNR, CDR2 FQNEAQ (reference sequence). The CDR3 is 15 residues long. Trimming pared 3 bases from V and 1 base from J, leaving 12 bases between. DNA for the CDR3: TGTGCCAGCAGCTTGGTTGGGGCGGAGAACACTGAAGCTTTCTTT. This translates into CASSLVGAENTEAFF.

The table lists this clonotype with a count of one. Possible read error: a much larger clone is one base away. The rearrangement links TRBV6-2 or TRBV6-3 to TRBJ1-2; D is unresolved. The CDR3 runs 11 residues. From germline, CDR1 is MNHEY and CDR2 SVGEGT. The CDR3 coding sequence is TGTGCCAGCAGTTACTCCTATGGCTACCCCTTC. Translating it yields CASSYSYGYPF.

In its sample, this clonotype was seen many times. V and J are TRBV29-1 and TRBJ1-4; a weak D match, TRBD1 (5 bases). Germline V gene sequence: CDR1 SQVTM, CDR2 ANQGSEA. This CDR3 has 13 residues. V gave up 2 bases and J gave up 8 bases, with 12 bases separating them. The CDR3 DNA reads as TGCAGCGTTGAATCAGGGTTAGGCGAAAAACTGTTTTTT. The encoded protein is CSVESGLGEKLFF.

With regard to this clonotype: A read error may be the cause here, since a much bigger clone is one base away. The rearrangement links TRBV5-1 to TRBJ2-3, with D hard to call. The CDR3 extends over 15 amino acids. The V end lost 1 base, the J end lost 6 bases, and 15 bases lay between the germline ends. Germline CDR1 is SGHRS and CDR2 is YFSETQ. CDR3 region: CASSLFVGSRDTQYF. The CDR3 region has the DNA TGCGCCAGCAGCTTGTTCGTGGGTAGCAGGGATACGCAGTATTTT.

This clonotype was observed a handful of times. V gene TRBV13 combines with J gene TRBJ2-3, with 11 positions matching TRBD2. The CDR3 covers 17 residues. With 5 bases clipped from V and 8 bases from J, the junction kept 15 bases outside the gene matches. Germline V lookup: CDR1 PRHDT, CDR2 FYEKMQ (reference sequence). The CDR3 is CASSLYSGRAAGSTQYF. DNA of the CDR3: TGTGCCAGCAGCCTGTATAGCGGGAGGGCGGCGGGGAGTACGCAGTATTTT.

This clonotype came up many times. The rearrangement uses TRBV20-1 and TRBJ1-2; the D is unclear. CDR1 and CDR2 (germline): DFQATT, SNEGSKA (reference sequence). The ends were cut back, 5 bases at V and 6 bases at J, with 16 bases in the middle. This CDR3 has 13 amino acids. The CDR3: CSALSASENGYTF. In DNA form, the CDR3 reads TGCAGTGCTCTGAGTGCTTCCGAGAATGGCTACACCTTC.

This clonotype was counted ten times or more. The chain combines TRBV9 with TRBJ2-2, with D possibly TRBD1 on 5 matching bases. Germline V gene sequence: CDR1 SGDLS, CDR2 YYNGEE. Trimming pared 0 bases from V and 2 bases from J, leaving 17 bases between. The CDR3 spans 18 residues. In DNA form, the CDR3 reads TGTGCCAGCAGCGTAGGAGCGCTCGGGCAGGGTAACACCGGGGAGCTGTTTTTT. It specifies CASSVGALGQGNTGELFF.

This clonotype was detected ten times or more. This chain joins TRBV20-1 and TRBJ2-3, with 11 bases matching TRBD2. The CDR3 has 15 residues. The germline V gene has CDR1 DFQATT and CDR2 SNEGSKA (reference sequence). Germline trimming cut 5 bases from V and 0 bases from J; bases unmatched to any gene: 4. The CDR3 nucleotides are TGCAGTGCTCCAAGGACTAGCGGGAGCACAGATACGCAGTATTTT. Its protein product is CSAPRTSGSTDTQYF.

This clonotype has a handful of counts. The V gene is TRBV7-2, the J gene TRBJ2-7; possibly TRBD1 for D (6 bases). Germline CDR1 SGHTA, CDR2 FQGNSA. CDR3 length: 13 amino acids. Trimming took 5 bases from V and 3 from J, leaving 11 bases between them. CDR3 residues: CASSRDRYYEQYF. The DNA of the CDR3 is TGTGCCAGCAGCCGCGACAGGTACTACGAGCAGTACTTC.

This clonotype was found many times. The chain combines TRBV6-2 or TRBV6-3 with TRBJ1-6; 8 bases are a match to TRBD1. The CDR3 has 16 residues. From germline, CDR1 is MNHEY and CDR2 SVGEGT. V trimming: 7 bases; J trimming: 6 bases; junction bases outside the gene matches: 11. The CDR3 protein is CASIPRQGFGNSPLHF. The CDR3 bases are TGTGCCAGCATTCCCCGACAGGGGTTTGGTAATTCACCCCTCCACTTT.

There are a few counts of this clonotype. The J gene is TRBJ2-7, the V gene TRBV7-2, with 8 bases that match TRBD2. Looked up from germline, CDR1 is SGHTA and CDR2 is FQGNSA. J lost 2 bases, V lost 4 bases, and 7 bases had no gene match. The CDR3 length is 15 residues. The CDR3 loop is CASSSGGASPYEQYF. The CDR3 nucleotides read TGTGCCAGCAGCTCCGGGGGGGCTTCCCCCTACGAGCAGTACTTC.

This clonotype was seen repeatedly, ten times or more. CDR3 protein: CASSGSTDTQYF. The CDR3 region has the DNA TGCGCCAGCAGCGGTTCCACAGATACGCAGTATTTT. The chain combines TRBV5-1 with TRBJ2-3; no clear D gene. V lost 4 bases to trimming and J lost 2 bases, with 5 bases between them. The CDR3 has 12 amino acids. Germline CDR1 SGHRS, CDR2 YFSETQ.